A selection of T cell receptor beta chains follows, all from one sample in a study of blood T cell repertoires in COVID-19. Method: immunoSEQ multiplex PCR; TCRdb's copy keeps in-frame clones and lacks some. The sample consists of some 240,000 clones, 60% to 85% of them appearing once. The specimen was peripheral blood. Receptors originate from a woman in her seventies with acute or convalescent COVID-19. Both conserved end residues are part of each CDR3. Fields, in order: V gene, CDR3 length, clone size, J gene, CDR3 protein. Expanded clones get a size class; other rows say once, few or many, or leave the size out.

TRBV4-1,15,once,TRBJ2-7,CASSQGGEGFREQYF
TRBV6-2/TRBV6-3,16,-,TRBJ2-2,CASSLQGEIVTGELFF
TRBV7-2,12,-,TRBJ2-7,CASSVTGYEQYF
TRBV19,13,few,TRBJ1-6,CASSANRDSPLHF
TRBV14,15,-,TRBJ2-1,CASSQGGHSYNEQFF
TRBV9,15,-,TRBJ2-7,CASSERGDRLYEQYF
TRBV6-6,14,-,TRBJ1-1,CASKGSTGPDEAFF
TRBV3-1/TRBV3-2,15,-,TRBJ1-2,CASSQEARIYYGYTF
TRBV5-1,15,-,TRBJ2-7,CASSLDASGVYEQYF
TRBV6-5,14,-,TRBJ2-3,CATPRERGGHTQYF
TRBV4-1,14,-,TRBJ1-2,CASSHHDTSYGYTF
TRBV29-1,19,-,TRBJ2-5,CSVEAPLASKGVWLETQYF
TRBV12-3/TRBV12-4,13,once,TRBJ2-7,CASSWNSPYEQYF
TRBV21-1,17,-,TRBJ2-6,CASSKPSGGAGANVLTF
TRBV19,11,-,TRBJ1-1,CASTVNTEAFF
TRBV5-4,13,-,TRBJ2-1,CASSRTGDLEQFF
TRBV6-5,13,few,TRBJ1-2,CASSQDGGYGYTF
TRBV5-1,14,-,TRBJ1-5,CASSLGTGNQPQHF
TRBV12-3/TRBV12-4,12,-,TRBJ2-2,CASSYNTGELFF
TRBV7-2,16,-,TRBJ2-1,CASSTQSGISYNEQFF
TRBV7-9,20,-,TRBJ2-2,CASSTLPGLAGGSDTGELFF
TRBV19,15,-,TRBJ1-1,CASRNKRLMNTEAFF
TRBV6-5,13,once,TRBJ1-6,CASSYFSDSPLHF
TRBV7-9,17,-,TRBJ1-1,CASSSPQGALMNTEAFF
TRBV6-6,13,-,TRBJ1-2,CASSRQGAGGYTF
TRBV23-1,14,-,TRBJ2-5,CASKVPGGIETQYF
TRBV18,16,-,TRBJ1-5,CASSDNAQGRGQPQHF
TRBV10-3,16,-,TRBJ2-3,CAISESTSGVRDTQYF
TRBV12-1,14,few,TRBJ2-1,CASSFPSRVNEQFF
TRBV6-4,14,-,TRBJ1-2,CASSDPGRGYGYTF
TRBV5-1,15,-,TRBJ2-3,CASRLQRGITDTQYF
TRBV3-1/TRBV3-2,15,-,TRBJ2-3,CASGRGGFVSDTQYF
TRBV3-1/TRBV3-2,13,few,TRBJ2-7,CASSRTGSYEQYF
TRBV10-3,15,-,TRBJ1-3,CAITSVTGSGNTIYF
TRBV11-3,14,-,TRBJ2-2,CASSLYGDTGELFF
TRBV14,14,-,TRBJ2-3,CASSQLRAVDTQYF
TRBV6-5,15,-,TRBJ2-1,CASRATSGVYNEQFF
TRBV27,13,-,TRBJ2-7,CASSWTSGGEQYF
TRBV20-1,14,-,TRBJ1-4,CSASMGMGGEKLFF
TRBV6-5,15,-,TRBJ2-7,CACGGRGQGADEQYF
TRBV25-1,14,few,TRBJ1-2,CATAGTGGAKGYTF